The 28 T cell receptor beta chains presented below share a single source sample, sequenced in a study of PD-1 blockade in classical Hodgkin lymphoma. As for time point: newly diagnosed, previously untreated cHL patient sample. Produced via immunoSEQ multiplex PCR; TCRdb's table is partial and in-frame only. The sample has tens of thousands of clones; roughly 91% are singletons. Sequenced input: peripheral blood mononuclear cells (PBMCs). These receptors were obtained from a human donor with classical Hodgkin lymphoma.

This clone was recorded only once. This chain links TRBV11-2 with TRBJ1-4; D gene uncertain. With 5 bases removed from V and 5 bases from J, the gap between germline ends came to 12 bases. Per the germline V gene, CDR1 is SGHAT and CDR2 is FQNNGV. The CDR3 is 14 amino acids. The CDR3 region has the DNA TGTGCCAGCAGCGCCTTCGGCCTGAATGAAAAACTGTTTTTT. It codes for CASSAFGLNEKLFF.

The CDR3 nucleotides are TGCGCCAGCAGCTTGGGCGGGGGAACGAACACCGGGGAGCTGTTTTTT. It yields the protein CASSLGGGTNTGELFF. This chain connects TRBV5-1 to TRBJ2-2; TRBD2 matches at 7 bases. Germline loops: CDR1 SGHRS, CDR2 YFSETQ. The length of the CDR3 is 16 residues. V was clipped by 0 bases and J by 0 bases; unmatched bases: 2. Combining the CDR3 with reference TRBV5-1 and TRBJ2-2 gives the whole variable domain KAGVTQTPRYLIKTRGQQVTLSCSPISGHRSVSWYQQTPGQGLQFLFEYFSETQRNKGNFPGRFSGRQFSNSRSEMNVSTLELGDSALYLCASSLGGGTNTGELFFGEGSRLTVL.

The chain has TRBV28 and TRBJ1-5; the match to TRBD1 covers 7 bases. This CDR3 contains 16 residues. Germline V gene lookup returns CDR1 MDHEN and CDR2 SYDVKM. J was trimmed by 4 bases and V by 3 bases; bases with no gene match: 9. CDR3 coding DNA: TGTGCCAGCAGTTTCGGAGGGGGCGCGTGGAATCAGCCCCAGCATTTT. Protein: CASSFGGGAWNQPQHF.

The CDR3 nucleotides read TGTGCCAGCAGCCGACAGGGTGGGCGTGAGCAGTTCTTC. This sequence encodes CASSRQGGREQFF. The chain is built from TRBV6-5 and TRBJ2-1; 7 nucleotides match TRBD1. CDR1 is MNHEY and CDR2 is SVGAGI in the germline V gene. The CDR3 has 13 residues. The V gene end was trimmed by 6 bases and the J gene end by 9 bases; junction bases not matched to a gene: 8.

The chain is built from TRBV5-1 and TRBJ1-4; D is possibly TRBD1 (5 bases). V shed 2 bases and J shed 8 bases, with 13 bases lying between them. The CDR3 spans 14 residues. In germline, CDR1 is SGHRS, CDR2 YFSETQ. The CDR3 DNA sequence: TGCGCCAGCAGCTTAACTGGGACGGCGGAAAAACTGTTTTTT. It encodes CASSLTGTAEKLFF.

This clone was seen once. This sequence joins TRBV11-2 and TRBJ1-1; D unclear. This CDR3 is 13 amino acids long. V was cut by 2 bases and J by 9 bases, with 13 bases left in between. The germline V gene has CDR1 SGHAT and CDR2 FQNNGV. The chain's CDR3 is CASSLMAPRQAFF. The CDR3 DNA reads TGTGCCAGCAGCTTAATGGCACCCAGACAAGCTTTCTTT.

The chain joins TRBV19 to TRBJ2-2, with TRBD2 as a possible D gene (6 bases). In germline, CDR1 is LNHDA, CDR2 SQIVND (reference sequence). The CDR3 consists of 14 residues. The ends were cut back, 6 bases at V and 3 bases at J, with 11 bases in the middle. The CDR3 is CASRAGGDTGELFF. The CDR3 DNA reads TGTGCCAGTAGGGCCGGAGGGGACACCGGGGAGCTGTTTTTT.

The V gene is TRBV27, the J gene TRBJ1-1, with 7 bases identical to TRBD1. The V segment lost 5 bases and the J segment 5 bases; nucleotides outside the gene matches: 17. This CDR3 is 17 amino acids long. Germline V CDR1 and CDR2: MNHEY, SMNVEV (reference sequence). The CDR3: CASSTRPRQGSGTEAFF. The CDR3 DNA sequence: TGTGCCAGCAGTACTCGACCCCGACAGGGATCGGGGACTGAAGCTTTCTTT.

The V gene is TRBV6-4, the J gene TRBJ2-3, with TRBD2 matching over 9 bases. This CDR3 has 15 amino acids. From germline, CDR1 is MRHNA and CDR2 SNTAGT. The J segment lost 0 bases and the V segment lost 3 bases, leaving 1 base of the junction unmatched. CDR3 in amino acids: CASSELAGSTDTQYF. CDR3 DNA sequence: TGTGCCAGCAGTGAGCTAGCGGGGAGCACAGATACGCAGTATTTT.

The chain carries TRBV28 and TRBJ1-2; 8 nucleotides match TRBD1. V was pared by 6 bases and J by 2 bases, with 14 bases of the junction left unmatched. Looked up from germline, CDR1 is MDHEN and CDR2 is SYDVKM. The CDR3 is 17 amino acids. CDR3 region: CASSRQISWTGNYGYTF. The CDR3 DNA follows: TGTGCCAGCAGCCGACAAATCTCCTGGACAGGGAACTATGGCTACACCTTC.

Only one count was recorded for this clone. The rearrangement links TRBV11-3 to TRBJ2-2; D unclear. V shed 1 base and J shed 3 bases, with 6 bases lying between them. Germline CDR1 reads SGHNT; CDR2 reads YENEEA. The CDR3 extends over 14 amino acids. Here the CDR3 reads CASSLGLDTGELFF. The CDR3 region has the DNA TGTGCCAGCAGCTTAGGGTTGGACACCGGGGAGCTGTTTTTT.

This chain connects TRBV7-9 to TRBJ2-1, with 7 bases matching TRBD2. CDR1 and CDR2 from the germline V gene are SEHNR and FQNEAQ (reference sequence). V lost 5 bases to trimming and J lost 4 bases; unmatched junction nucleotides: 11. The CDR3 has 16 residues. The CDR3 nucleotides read TGTGCCAGCAGCATCCCTAGCGGAGAGACGTACAATGAGCAGTTCTTC. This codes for CASSIPSGETYNEQFF.

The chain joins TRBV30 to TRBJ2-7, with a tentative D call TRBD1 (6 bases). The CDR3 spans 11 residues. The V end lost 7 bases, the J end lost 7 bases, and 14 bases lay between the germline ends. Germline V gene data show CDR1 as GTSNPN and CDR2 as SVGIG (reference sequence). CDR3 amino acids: CASKWGREQYV. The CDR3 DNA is TGTGCCTCTAAGTGGGGGCGAGAGCAGTACGTC.

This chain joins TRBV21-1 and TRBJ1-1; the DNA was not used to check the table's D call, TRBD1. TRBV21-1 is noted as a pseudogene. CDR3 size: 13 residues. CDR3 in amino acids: CASSPRDRGRAFF. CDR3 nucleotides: TGTGCCAGCAGCCCCCGGGACAGGGGGCGAGCTTTCTTT.

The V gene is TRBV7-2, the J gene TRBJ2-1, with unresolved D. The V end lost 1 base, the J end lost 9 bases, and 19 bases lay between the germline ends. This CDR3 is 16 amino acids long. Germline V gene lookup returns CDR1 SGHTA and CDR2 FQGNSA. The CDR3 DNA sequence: TGTGCCAGCAGCTTAGGCCTTTTTGGTAGGGATGCTGAGCAGTTCTTC. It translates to CASSLGLFGRDAEQFF.

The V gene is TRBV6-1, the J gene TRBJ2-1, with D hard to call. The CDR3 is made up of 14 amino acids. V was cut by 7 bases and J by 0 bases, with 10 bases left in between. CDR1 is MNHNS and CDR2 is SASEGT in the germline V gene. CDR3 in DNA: TGTGCCAGCACTGACTGGAGCTCCTACAATGAGCAGTTCTTC. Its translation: CASTDWSSYNEQFF.

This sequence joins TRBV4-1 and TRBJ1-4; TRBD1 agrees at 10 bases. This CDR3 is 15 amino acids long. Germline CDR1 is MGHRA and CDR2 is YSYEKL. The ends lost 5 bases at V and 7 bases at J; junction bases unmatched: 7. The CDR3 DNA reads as TGCGCCAGCAGCGCCCTGACAGGGGGCTCTGAAAAACTGTTTTTT. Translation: CASSALTGGSEKLFF.

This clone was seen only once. CDR3 sequence: CASSPAGGDEQFF. CDR3 coding DNA: TGCGCCAGCAGCCCAGCTGGGGGCGATGAGCAGTTCTTC. This sequence joins TRBV5-1 and TRBJ2-1; a possible D gene is TRBD1 (6 bases). Per the germline V gene, CDR1 is SGHRS and CDR2 is YFSETQ. V shed 4 bases and J shed 8 bases, with 13 bases lying between them. This CDR3 has 13 residues.

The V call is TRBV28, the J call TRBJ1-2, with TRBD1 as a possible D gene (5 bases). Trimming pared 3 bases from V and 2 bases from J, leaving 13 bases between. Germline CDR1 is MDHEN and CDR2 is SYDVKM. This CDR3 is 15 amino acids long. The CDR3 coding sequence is TGTGCCAGCAGTTTCCCTCAGGGAGCAAACTATGGCTACACCTTC. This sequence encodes CASSFPQGANYGYTF.

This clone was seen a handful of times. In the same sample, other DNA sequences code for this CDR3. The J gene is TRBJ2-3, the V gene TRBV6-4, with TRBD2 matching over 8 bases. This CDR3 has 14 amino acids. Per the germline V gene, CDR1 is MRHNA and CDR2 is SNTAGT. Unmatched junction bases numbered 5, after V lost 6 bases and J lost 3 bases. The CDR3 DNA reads TGTGCCAGCAGCCCCGGACTAGCTACAGATACGCAGTATTTT. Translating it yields CASSPGLATDTQYF.

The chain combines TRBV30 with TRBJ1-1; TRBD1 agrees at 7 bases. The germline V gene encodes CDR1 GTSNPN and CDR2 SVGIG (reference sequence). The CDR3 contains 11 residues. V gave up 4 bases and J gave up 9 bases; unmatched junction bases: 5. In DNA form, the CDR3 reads TGTGCCTGGACCCACAGGGGTAAAGCTTTCTTT. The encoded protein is CAWTHRGKAFF.

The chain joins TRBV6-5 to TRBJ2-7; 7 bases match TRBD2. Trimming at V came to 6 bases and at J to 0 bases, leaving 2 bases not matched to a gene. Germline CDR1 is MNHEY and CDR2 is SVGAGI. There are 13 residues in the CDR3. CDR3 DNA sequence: TGTGCCAGCAGACGGGACTACTCCTACGAGCAGTACTTC. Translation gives CASRRDYSYEQYF.

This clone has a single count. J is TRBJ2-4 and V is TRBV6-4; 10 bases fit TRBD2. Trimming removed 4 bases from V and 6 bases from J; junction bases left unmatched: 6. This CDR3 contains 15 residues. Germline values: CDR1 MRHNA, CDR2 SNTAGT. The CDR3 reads CASSAVAGGGNIQYF. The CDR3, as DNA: TGTGCCAGCAGTGCAGTAGCGGGAGGAGGAAACATTCAGTACTTC.

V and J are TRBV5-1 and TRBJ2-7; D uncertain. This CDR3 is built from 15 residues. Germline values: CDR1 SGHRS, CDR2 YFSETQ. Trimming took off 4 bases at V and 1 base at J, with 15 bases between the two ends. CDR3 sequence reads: CASSPLPSGSYEQYF. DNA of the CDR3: TGCGCCAGCAGCCCCCTTCCATCGGGTTCCTACGAGCAGTACTTC.

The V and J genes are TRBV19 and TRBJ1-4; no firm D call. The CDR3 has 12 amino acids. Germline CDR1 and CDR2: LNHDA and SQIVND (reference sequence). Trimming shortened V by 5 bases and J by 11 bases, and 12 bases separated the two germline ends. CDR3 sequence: CASSQNGGKLFF. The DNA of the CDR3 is TGTGCCAGTAGTCAAAATGGAGGGAAACTGTTTTTT. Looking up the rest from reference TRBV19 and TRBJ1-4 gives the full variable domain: DGGITQSPKYLFRKEGQNVTLSCEQNLNHDAMYWYRQDPGQGLRLIYYSQIVNDFQKGDIAEGYSVSREKKESFPLTVTSAQKNPTAFYLCASSQNGGKLFFGSGTQLSVL.

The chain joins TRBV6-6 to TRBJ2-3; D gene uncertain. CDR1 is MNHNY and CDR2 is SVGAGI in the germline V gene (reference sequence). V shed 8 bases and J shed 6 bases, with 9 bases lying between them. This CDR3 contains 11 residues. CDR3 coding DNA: TGTGCCAGCGAATTGGCCGATACGCAGTATTTT. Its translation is CASELADTQYF.

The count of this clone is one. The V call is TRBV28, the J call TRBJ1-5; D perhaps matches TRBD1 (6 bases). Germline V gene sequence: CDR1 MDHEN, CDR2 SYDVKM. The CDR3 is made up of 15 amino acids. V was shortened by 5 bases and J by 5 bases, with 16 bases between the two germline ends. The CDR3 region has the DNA TGTGCCAGCAGTCCCTCCGGACAGAGCCATCAGCCCCAGCATTTT. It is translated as CASSPSGQSHQPQHF.

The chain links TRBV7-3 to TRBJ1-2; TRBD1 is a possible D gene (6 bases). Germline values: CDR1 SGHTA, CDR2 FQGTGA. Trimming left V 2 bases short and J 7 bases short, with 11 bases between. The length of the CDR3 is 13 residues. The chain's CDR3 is CASSLSSGAGYTF. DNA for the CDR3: TGTGCCAGCAGCTTATCGTCAGGGGCTGGCTACACCTTC. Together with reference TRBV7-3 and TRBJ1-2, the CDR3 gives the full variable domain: GAGVSQTPSNKVTEKGKYVELRCDPISGHTALYWYRQSLGQGPEFLIYFQGTGAADDSGLPNDRFFAVRPEGSVSTLKIQRTERGDSAVYLCASSLSSGAGYTFGSGTRLTVV.